This TCR beta chain was identified during a study of graft-versus-host responses after intestinal transplantation. Overall study context: Isolated intestinal, liver-intestinal, or multivisceral transplants were what recipients had.

TCRdb's copy holds only in-frame clones and misses some; the assay was immunoSEQ multiplex PCR. Among around 39,000 clones listed, 93% were seen once. The table lists this clone with a few counts. Its antigen is still unknown. The ends lost 0 bases at V and 4 bases at J; junction bases unmatched: 3. The CDR3 is 15 amino acids. Germline V lookup: CDR1 MNHEY, CDR2 SVGAGI. Study-wide points: High graft-versus-host to host-versus-graft clonal ratios were found in allografts of patients who had graft-donor T cell macrochimerism. Present in recipient marrow, GvH clones included some that appeared first in ileum or blood.

The sample in question was PBMCs, obtained 734 days after intestinal transplantation. The origin of this receptor is a human patient who received an intestinal transplant, so some T cells may come from the graft donor. The J gene is TRBJ2-5, the V gene TRBV6-5; 9 bases line up with TRBD2. This CDR3 is CASSYSSGGGETQYF. The DNA of the CDR3 is TGTGCCAGCAGTTACTCTAGCGGGGGTGGAGAGACCCAGTACTTC.